Listed here are 21 T cell receptor beta chains from one sample, sequenced in a study of CD8 T cells in Susac syndrome. Random hexamers served to reverse transcribe about 0.45 to 1 ug RNA. TCRdb recomputed calls from the immunoSEQ multiplex PCR reads with MiXCR, one row per CDR3 protein. The table lists 95,000 to 150,000 distinct CDR3 sequences, over 95% of them singletons, with roughly 0.14% in the top ten. Sequenced material: CD4+ T cells from PBMCs. The receptors here all came from a human donor with Susac syndrome.

The gene calls are TRBV20-1 and TRBJ2-1; D is perhaps TRBD2 (6 bases). The CDR3 is 16 residues long. V lost 2 bases and J lost 0, with 14 bases in between. CDR1 is DFQATT and CDR2 is SNEGSKA in the germline V gene (reference sequence). The chain's CDR3 is CSARPPIAVSYNEQFF. CDR3 DNA: TGCAGTGCTAGACCCCCCATAGCGGTCTCCTACAATGAGCAGTTCTTC.

The V gene is TRBV7-9, the J gene TRBJ1-2; 9 bases match TRBD1. Looked up from germline, CDR1 is SEHNR and CDR2 is FQNEAQ (reference sequence). V lost 2 bases, J lost 8 bases, and 6 bases stayed unmatched. The CDR3 has 14 residues. Here the CDR3 reads CASSLTQGARGYTF. DNA of the CDR3: TGTGCCAGCAGCTTAACACAGGGGGCGCGAGGCTACACCTTC. Supplemented by reference TRBV7-9 and TRBJ1-2, the full variable domain reads DTGVSQNPRHKITKRGQNVTFRCDPISEHNRLYWYRQTLGQGPEFLTYFQNEAQLEKSRLLSDRFSAERPKGSFSTLEIQRTEQGDSAMYLCASSLTQGARGYTFGSGTRLTVV.

This chain connects TRBV6-2 or TRBV6-3 to TRBJ1-1; D remains unclear. V was cut by 6 bases and J by 6 bases, with 11 bases left in between. Per the germline V gene, CDR1 is MNHEY and CDR2 is SVGEGT. This CDR3 contains 12 residues. CDR3 in amino acids: CASSRLRAEAFF. The CDR3, as DNA: TGTGCCAGCAGCAGACTGAGGGCTGAAGCTTTCTTT.

The V call is TRBV20-1, the J call TRBJ2-6; TRBD2 agrees at 8 bases. The length of the CDR3 is 16 residues. CDR1 and CDR2 from the germline V gene are DFQATT and SNEGSKA (reference sequence). V lost 3 bases and J lost 3; bases outside the gene matches: 7. The CDR3 region is CSASGGEGSGANVLTF. As DNA, the CDR3 is TGCAGTGCTAGCGGGGGGGAGGGGAGTGGGGCCAACGTCCTGACTTTC.

The chain links TRBV7-8 to TRBJ2-2; 9 bases are a match to TRBD1. The V segment lost 10 bases and the J segment 3 bases; nucleotides outside the gene matches: 12. The length of the CDR3 is 16 residues. Looked up from germline, CDR1 is SGHVS and CDR2 is FQNEAQ. CDR3 residues: CANQRTGTGHTGELFF. CDR3 nucleotides: TGTGCCAACCAGAGAACCGGGACAGGGCACACCGGGGAGCTGTTTTTT. The whole variable domain, filled in from reference TRBV7-8 and TRBJ2-2, reads GAGVSQSPRYKVAKRGQDVALRCDPISGHVSLFWYQQALGQGPEFLTYFQNEAQLDKSGLPSDRFFAERPEGSVSTLKIQRTQQEDSAVYLCANQRTGTGHTGELFFGEGSRLTVL.

This clonotype was seen once. The chain combines TRBV28 with TRBJ1-1; D is possibly TRBD1 (5 bases). V lost 6 bases and J 1 base, leaving 15 bases between the germline ends. CDR3 size: 15 residues. The V gene's germline CDR1 is MDHEN and CDR2 SYDVKM. The CDR3 nucleotides read TGTGCCAGCAGGTCGGGGCGGCAAGGGAACACTGAAGCTTTCTTT. It codes for CASRSGRQGNTEAFF. Full variable domain (missing parts from reference TRBV28 and TRBJ1-1): DVKVTQSSRYLVKRTGEKVFLECVQDMDHENMFWYRQDPGLGLRLIYFSYDVKMKEKGDIPEGYSVSREKKERFSLILESASTNQTSMYLCASRSGRQGNTEAFFGQGTRLTVV.

The CDR3 coding sequence is TGCAGTGCTAAGGGGACTAGCGGGACTTTTATAAGCTCCTACGAGCAGTACTTC. The encoded protein is CSAKGTSGTFISSYEQYF. V usage is TRBV20-1 and J usage is TRBJ2-7, with 13 nucleotides matching TRBD2. This CDR3 contains 18 residues. J lost 0 bases, V lost 4 bases, and 12 bases had no gene match. CDR1 is DFQATT and CDR2 is SNEGSKA in the germline V gene (reference sequence).

The chain links TRBV30 to TRBJ1-4, with a possible D match to TRBD1 (5 bases). The V end lost 0 bases, the J end lost 7 bases, and 12 bases lay between the germline ends. Germline CDR1 GTSNPN, CDR2 SVGIG (reference sequence). The CDR3 is 14 residues long. DNA for the CDR3: TGTGCCTGGAGTGTAATAAGGGGTGCTGAAAAACTGTTTTTT. This codes for CAWSVIRGAEKLFF.

V and J are TRBV7-3 and TRBJ2-1; 14 bases match TRBD2. V was pared by 4 bases and J by 4 bases, with 9 bases of the junction left unmatched. This CDR3 has 18 amino acids. The V gene's germline CDR1 is SGHTA and CDR2 FQGTGA. The CDR3 loop is CASSSAGLAGDLYNEQFF. CDR3 nucleotides: TGTGCCAGCAGCTCCGCGGGACTAGCGGGAGATCTATACAATGAGCAGTTCTTC.

This clonotype showed up just once. The chain combines TRBV7-2 with TRBJ2-7; D gene uncertain. With 5 bases removed from V and 3 bases from J, the gap between germline ends came to 14 bases. Germline V gives CDR1 SGHTA, CDR2 FQGNSA. The CDR3 length is 14 residues. The CDR3 region has the DNA TGTGCCAGCAGCCCCCGGTGGTCTCACTACGAGCAGTACTTC. Translating it yields CASSPRWSHYEQYF.

The genes are TRBV11-2 and TRBJ2-3; possible D gene TRBD2, 6 bases. V was clipped by 3 bases and J by 3 bases, with 10 bases between them. CDR3 size: 14 residues. Germline CDR1 SGHAT, CDR2 FQNNGV. DNA of the CDR3: TGTGCCAGCAGCTTGGGGACTGGAACAGATACGCAGTATTTT. This encodes CASSLGTGTDTQYF.

With regard to this clonotype: One end of the junction does not line up with germline, which may come from a read error. This chain joins TRBV12-3 or TRBV12-4 and TRBJ2-7; 12 bases map to TRBD2. CDR3 length: 16 amino acids. Here the CDR3 DNA reads TGTGCCAGCAGTTCCGCCCGGACTAGCGGGGCCTACGAGCAGCACTTC. It encodes CASSSARTSGAYEQHF.

This chain joins TRBV20-1 and TRBJ2-1; D gene ambiguous. The CDR3 is made up of 16 amino acids. Germline V gene sequence: CDR1 DFQATT, CDR2 SNEGSKA (reference sequence). Trimming stripped 2 bases from V and 0 bases from J, with 14 bases between. CDR3 in DNA: TGCAGTGCTAGATTTGATCGGGCGAGCTCCTACAATGAGCAGTTCTTC. Its protein product is CSARFDRASSYNEQFF.

This chain links TRBV11-3 with TRBJ2-1; 9 positions match TRBD2. The CDR3 has 16 amino acids. The J segment lost 5 bases and the V segment lost 1 base, leaving 6 bases of the junction unmatched. The V gene's germline CDR1 is SGHNT and CDR2 YENEEA. In DNA, the CDR3 is TGTGCCAGCAGCTTAGGGAGGGGACTAGCTAACAATGAGCAGTTCTTC. Encoded protein: CASSLGRGLANNEQFF.

The J gene is TRBJ2-1, the V gene TRBV19, with a weak D call TRBD1 (5 bases). Germline V lookup: CDR1 LNHDA, CDR2 SQIVND (reference sequence). The ends were cut back, 0 bases at V and 8 bases at J, with 14 bases in the middle. This CDR3 contains 15 residues. The CDR3 region is CASSIDQGQGHEQFF. CDR3 coding DNA: TGTGCCAGTAGTATAGATCAAGGGCAGGGCCATGAGCAGTTCTTC.

The J gene is TRBJ2-5, the V gene TRBV20-1, with D perhaps TRBD1 (6 bases). Trimming took 8 bases from V and 6 from J, leaving 13 bases between them. The CDR3 totals 11 residues. CDR1 and CDR2 from the germline V gene are DFQATT and SNEGSKA (reference sequence). CDR3 protein: CSSPQGQTQYF. CDR3 coding DNA: TGCAGTTCCCCCCAGGGGCAGACCCAGTACTTC.

The chain couples TRBV9 to TRBJ2-5, with 11 bases that match TRBD1. Germline V gene lookup returns CDR1 SGDLS and CDR2 YYNGEE. This CDR3 is 16 amino acids long. V dropped 0 bases and J dropped 3; count of bases not matched to a gene: 4. CDR3 in amino acids: CASSVGLGQGEETQYF. The CDR3 DNA follows: TGTGCCAGCAGCGTAGGTCTGGGACAGGGGGAAGAGACCCAGTACTTC.

The chain carries TRBV30 and TRBJ2-5, with D possibly matching TRBD2 (5 bases). V was cut by 1 base and J by 3 bases, with 12 bases left in between. Germline loops: CDR1 GTSNPN, CDR2 SVGIG (reference sequence). The CDR3 totals 14 residues. CDR3: CAWSGLISEETQYF. The CDR3 nucleotides read TGTGCCTGGAGTGGACTAATTTCAGAAGAGACCCAGTACTTC.

This clonotype was detected only once. The V and J genes are TRBV28 and TRBJ2-4, with D hard to call. CDR1 MDHEN and CDR2 SYDVKM come from the germline V gene. Trimming stripped 3 bases from V and 1 base from J, with 13 bases between. This CDR3 spans 16 amino acids. The CDR3 sequence is CASSFWGEQAKNIQYF. For the CDR3, the DNA is TGTGCCAGCAGTTTTTGGGGTGAACAGGCCAAAAACATTCAGTACTTC.

The chain couples TRBV5-1 to TRBJ2-7, with 7 bases that match TRBD1. With 4 bases clipped from V and 1 base from J, the junction kept 11 bases outside the gene matches. This CDR3 has 16 residues. CDR1 SGHRS and CDR2 YFSETQ come from the germline V gene. The DNA of the CDR3 is TGCGCCAGCAGCGTCCAACCGGGACAGACGTCCTACGAGCAGTACTTC. It is translated as CASSVQPGQTSYEQYF.

The J gene is TRBJ2-7, the V gene TRBV5-4, with TRBD2 matching 7 bases. There are 15 residues in the CDR3. CDR1 and CDR2 from the germline V gene are SGHNT and YYREEE (reference sequence). V gave up 1 base and J gave up 5 bases; unmatched junction bases: 9. The CDR3 protein is CASSLNRGSMNEQYF. The CDR3 coding sequence is TGTGCCAGCAGCTTGAATCGCGGGAGTATGAACGAGCAGTACTTC.